Described below is a single T cell receptor (beta chain) sequence and its context. Its matching antigen is unknown. The data stem from a study of OX40 agonist ivuxolimab in advanced cancers. About the study: Participants, 80% to 90% male, averaged about 59 years of age, ranging from roughly 23 to 90.

Some clones are missing from TCRdb's copy, which holds only in-frame ones; the method was immunoSEQ multiplex PCR. The sample gives 96,000 or so clones, approximately 84% of which show up once; about 6% is in the top ten. Points from the study as a whole: Certain nonresponders likewise exhibited a low normalized T-cell clonal expansion.

Germline values: CDR1 GTSNPN, CDR2 SVGIG (reference sequence). The V and J ends lost 3 bases and 10 bases respectively, with 15 bases between them. The CDR3 extends over 12 amino acids. This chain connects TRBV30 to TRBJ1-2, with D hard to call. The sample here was CD4+ or CD8+ T cells sorted from blood, taken in a trial of the OX40 agonist ivuxolimab. The TCR was taken from an adult with an advanced solid tumor such as melanoma, head and neck, liver or kidney cancer. This chain's CDR3 is CAWSAPVSHYTF. Here the CDR3 DNA reads TGTGCCTGGAGCGCCCCTGTTAGTCACTACACCTTC.